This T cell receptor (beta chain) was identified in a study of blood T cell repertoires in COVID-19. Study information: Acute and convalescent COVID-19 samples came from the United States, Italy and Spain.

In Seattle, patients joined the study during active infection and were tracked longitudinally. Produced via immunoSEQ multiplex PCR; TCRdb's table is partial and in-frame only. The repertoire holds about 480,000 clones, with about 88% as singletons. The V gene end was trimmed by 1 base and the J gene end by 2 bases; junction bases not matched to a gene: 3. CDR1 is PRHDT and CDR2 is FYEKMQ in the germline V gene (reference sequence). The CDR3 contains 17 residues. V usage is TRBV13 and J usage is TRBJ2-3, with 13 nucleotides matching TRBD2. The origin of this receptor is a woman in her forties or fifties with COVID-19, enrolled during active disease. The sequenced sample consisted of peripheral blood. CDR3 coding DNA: TGTGCCAGCAGCTTAGAGGGACTAGCGGGGATCACAGATACGCAGTATTTT. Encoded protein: CASSLEGLAGITDTQYF.